Shown below are 5 T cell receptor beta chains from a single sample sequenced in a study of T cell responses to AZD1222 COVID-19 vaccine. The protocol was immunoSEQ multiplex PCR, while the TCRdb copy is restricted to in-frame clones and leaves out a portion. The table lists around 110,000 clones, about 89% of them singletons, with 6.2% in the top ten. The sequencing here drew on peripheral blood, taken 28 days after the second AZD1222 dose. The receptors were sampled from an adult who received the AZD1222 COVID-19 vaccine.

In its sample, this clone was seen once. V and J are TRBV3-1 (or the pseudogene TRBV3-2) and TRBJ1-1, with D unresolved. This CDR3 contains 15 residues. With 4 bases removed from V and 0 bases from J, the gap between germline ends came to 12 bases. Germline CDR1 is LGHDT and CDR2 is YNNKEL (reference sequence). The DNA for the CDR3 is TGTGCCAGCAGCCCTCCATCTTCGTTGAACACTGAAGCTTTCTTT. Protein sequence: CASSPPSSLNTEAFF.

The CDR3 DNA reads TGTGCCAGCACCCTGGGGGACACTGAAGCTTTCTTT. This translates into CASTLGDTEAFF. The chain joins TRBV5-6 to TRBJ1-1; D may be TRBD1 (5 bases). Germline V gene data show CDR1 as SGHDT and CDR2 as YYEEEE. The ends were cut back, 6 bases at V and 3 bases at J, with 9 bases in the middle. The CDR3 is made up of 12 amino acids.

J is TRBJ2-2 and V is TRBV25-1; D uncertain. V dropped 3 bases and J dropped 0 bases, with 2 bases sitting between them. CDR3 length: 13 residues. Germline values: CDR1 MGHDK, CDR2 SYGVNS. Here the CDR3 reads CASSDTNTGELFF. CDR3 in DNA: TGTGCCAGCAGTGACACGAACACCGGGGAGCTGTTTTTT.

The V gene is TRBV7-9, the J gene TRBJ2-1, with 7 bases fitting TRBD1. The CDR3 length is 14 residues. V lost 6 bases and J lost 4; bases outside the gene matches: 6. Looked up from germline, CDR1 is SEHNR and CDR2 is FQNEAQ (reference sequence). CDR3 in amino acids: CASRGGQLYNEQFF. The CDR3 DNA is TGTGCCAGCAGAGGGGGACAGCTATACAATGAGCAGTTCTTC.

This chain connects TRBV5-6 to TRBJ1-5; D unclear. This CDR3 has 15 amino acids. V shed 1 base and J shed 6 bases, with 14 bases lying between them. The germline gives CDR1 SGHDT, CDR2 YYEEEE. CDR3 sequence (DNA): TGTGCCAGCAGCTTGCGGGTTGTGCCAAGTCAGCCCCAGCATTTT. Residues: CASSLRVVPSQPQHF.